These 9 T cell receptor beta chains came from one sample sequenced in a study of type 1 and type 2 diabetes patients. PCR was run on genomic DNA. The TCR beta CDR3 region was amplified using 30 forward and 13 reverse primers. TCRdb analysed the multiplex PCR reads with MiXCR anew, one entry per CDR3 protein. Of 250,000 to 300,000 distinct CDR3 sequences listed, roughly 48% are singletons. Material: peripheral blood mononuclear cells (PBMCs). All receptors come from a man in his late teens or twenties with type 2 diabetes.

In its sample, this clonotype was seen a few times. This sequence joins TRBV7-3 and TRBJ2-7; perhaps TRBD2 as D (6 bases). Germline V gene data show CDR1 as SGHTA and CDR2 as FQGTGA. The CDR3 has 16 residues. The V end was cut by 5 bases, the J end by 1 base, with 18 bases between. This CDR3 is CASSQGAGAGSYEQYF. The CDR3 region has the DNA TGTGCCAGCAGCCAAGGGGCGGGCGCGGGATCCTACGAGCAGTACTTC.

The V gene is TRBV10-1, the J gene TRBJ2-7, with a weak D call TRBD2 (7 bases). V lost 6 bases to trimming and J lost 2 bases, with 17 bases between them. The CDR3 length is 15 residues. Germline V gene data show CDR1 as WNHNN and CDR2 as SYGVQD (reference sequence). Here the CDR3 reads CASSPTSGGPYEQYF. CDR3 bases: TGCGCCAGCAGCCCGACGTCGGGGGGCCCCTACGAGCAGTACTTC.

This clonotype was counted between two and nine times. At one boundary the junction diverges from the germline segment, which might be a read error. The gene calls are TRBV7-3 and TRBJ1-2; D uncertain. Per germline, CDR1 SGHTA and CDR2 FQGTGA. The CDR3 runs to 13 residues. CDR3 nucleotide sequence: TGTGCCAGCAGTTTAAAGGGTTTGCATGGCTACACCTTC. It specifies CASSLKGLHGYTF.

In nucleotides, the CDR3 is TGCAGCGTTGAAGTAGCTGAGAGAGGAAATGAGCAGTTCTTC. This codes for CSVEVAERGNEQFF. The V and J genes are TRBV29-1 and TRBJ2-7, with D uncertain. The J call is in doubt because the DNA end fits TRBJ2-1 better. CDR1 is SQVTM, CDR2 ANQGSEA, per germline. The CDR3 is 14 residues long.

This chain joins TRBV7-2 and TRBJ2-7; 10 nucleotides match TRBD2. V dropped 6 bases and J dropped 4; count of bases not matched to a gene: 9. Per germline, CDR1 SGHTA and CDR2 FQGNSA. The CDR3 is made up of 15 amino acids. CDR3 in amino acids: CASSARTSGSYEQYF. The DNA for the CDR3 is TGTGCCAGCAGTGCCAGGACTAGCGGATCTTACGAGCAGTACTTC.

The chain has TRBV11-2 and TRBJ2-5, with D tentatively TRBD2 (6 bases). The closer fit of TRBJ2-1 to the DNA end suggests the J call may be wrong. CDR1 is SGHAT and CDR2 is FQNNGV in the germline V gene. This CDR3 contains 11 residues. DNA of the CDR3: TGTGCCAGCAGCGAGGACTACGAGCAGTTCTTC. It yields the protein CASSEDYEQFF.

J is TRBJ1-2 and V is TRBV12-3 or TRBV12-4, with no clear D. V was trimmed by 3 bases and J by 1 base, leaving 3 bases between them. The CDR3 extends over 12 amino acids. The CDR3 here is CASSLRNYGYTF. CDR3 bases: TGTGCCAGCAGTTTGCGTAACTATGGCTACACCTTC.

On this clonotype itself: A clone one base away is much larger, so this may be a read error. The V call is TRBV30, the J call TRBJ2-5; no definite D call. Germline V CDR1 and CDR2: GTSNPN, SVGIG (reference sequence). This CDR3 contains 15 residues. V was shortened by 5 bases and J by 3 bases, with 19 bases between the two germline ends. The CDR3 region has the DNA TGTGCCTGGGGCCCCGGTGGCAGTGGTGAAGAGACCCAGTACTTC. Amino acids: CAWGPGGSGEETQYF. The whole variable domain, filled in from reference TRBV30 and TRBJ2-5, reads SQTIHQWPATLVQPVGSPLSLECTVEGTSNPNLYWYRQAAGRGLQLLFYSVGIGQISSEVPQNLSASRPQDRQFILSSKKLLLSDSGFYLCAWGPGGSGEETQYFGPGTRLLVL.

This rearrangement joins TRBV6-5 to TRBJ2-5; 7 bases match TRBD1. V lost 4 bases, J lost 3 bases, and 5 bases stayed unmatched. The CDR3 is 14 amino acids. Germline loops: CDR1 MNHEY, CDR2 SVGAGI. The CDR3 coding sequence is TGTGCCAGCAGTTGGGGACAGACGGAAGAGACCCAGTACTTC. It encodes CASSWGQTEETQYF.